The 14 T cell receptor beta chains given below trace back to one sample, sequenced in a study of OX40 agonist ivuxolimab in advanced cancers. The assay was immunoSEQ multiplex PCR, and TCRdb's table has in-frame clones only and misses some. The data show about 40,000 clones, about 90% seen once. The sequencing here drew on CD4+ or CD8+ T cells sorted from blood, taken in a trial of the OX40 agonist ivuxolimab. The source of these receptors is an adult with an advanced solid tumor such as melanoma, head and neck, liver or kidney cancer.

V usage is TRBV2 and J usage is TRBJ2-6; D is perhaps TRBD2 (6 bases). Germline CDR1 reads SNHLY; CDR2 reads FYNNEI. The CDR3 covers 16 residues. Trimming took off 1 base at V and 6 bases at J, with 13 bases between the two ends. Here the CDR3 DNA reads TGTGCCAGCAGTGAAGACGGGGGACTTTTGGCCAACGTCCTGACTTTC. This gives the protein CASSEDGGLLANVLTF.

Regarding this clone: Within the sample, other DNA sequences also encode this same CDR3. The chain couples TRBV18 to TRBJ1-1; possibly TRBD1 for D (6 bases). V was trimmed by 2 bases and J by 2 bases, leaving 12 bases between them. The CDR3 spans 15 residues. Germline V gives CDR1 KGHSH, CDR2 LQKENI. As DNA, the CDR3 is TGTGCCAGCTCACCAGACGGACAGCCCAACACTGAAGCTTTCTTT. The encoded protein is CASSPDGQPNTEAFF.

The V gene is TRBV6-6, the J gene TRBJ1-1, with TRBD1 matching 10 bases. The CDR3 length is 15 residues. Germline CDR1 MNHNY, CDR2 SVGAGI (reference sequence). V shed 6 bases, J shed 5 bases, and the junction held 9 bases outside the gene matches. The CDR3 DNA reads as TGTGCCAGCAGGATACTATGGGACAGGGGAACTGAAGCTTTCTTT. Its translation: CASRILWDRGTEAFF.

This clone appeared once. The CDR3 nucleotides are TGTGCCAGCGGGAGGTTAGACAATGAGCAGTTCTTC. This encodes CASGRLDNEQFF. This chain uses TRBV7-3 with TRBJ2-1, with D maybe TRBD2 (6 bases). From germline, CDR1 is SGHTA and CDR2 FQGTGA. Trimming took 8 bases from V and 5 from J, leaving 10 bases between them. This CDR3 contains 12 residues.

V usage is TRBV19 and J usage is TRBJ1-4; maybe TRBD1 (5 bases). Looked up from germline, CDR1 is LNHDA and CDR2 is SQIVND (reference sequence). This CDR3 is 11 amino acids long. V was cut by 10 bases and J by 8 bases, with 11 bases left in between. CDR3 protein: CATYQGEKLFF. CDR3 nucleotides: TGTGCCACCTATCAGGGCGAAAAACTGTTTTTT.

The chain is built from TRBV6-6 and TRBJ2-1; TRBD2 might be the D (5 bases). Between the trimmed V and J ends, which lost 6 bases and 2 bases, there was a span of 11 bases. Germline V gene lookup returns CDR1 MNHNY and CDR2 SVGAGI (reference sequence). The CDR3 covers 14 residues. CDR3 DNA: TGTGCCAGCAGCCGAGTCGGGACCTACAATGAGCAGTTCTTC. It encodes CASSRVGTYNEQFF.

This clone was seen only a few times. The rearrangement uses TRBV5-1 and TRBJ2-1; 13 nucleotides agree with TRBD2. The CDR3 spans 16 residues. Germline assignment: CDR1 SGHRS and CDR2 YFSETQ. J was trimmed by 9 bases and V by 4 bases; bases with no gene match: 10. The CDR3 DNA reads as TGCGCCAGCAGCCAAACGGGACTAGCGGGATCGGGTGAGCAGTTCTTC. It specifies CASSQTGLAGSGEQFF.

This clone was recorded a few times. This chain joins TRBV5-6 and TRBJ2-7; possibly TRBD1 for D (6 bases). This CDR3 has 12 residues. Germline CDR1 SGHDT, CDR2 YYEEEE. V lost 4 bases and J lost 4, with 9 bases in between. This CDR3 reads CASSKTGYEQYF. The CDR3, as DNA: TGTGCCAGCAGCAAGACAGGATACGAGCAGTACTTC.

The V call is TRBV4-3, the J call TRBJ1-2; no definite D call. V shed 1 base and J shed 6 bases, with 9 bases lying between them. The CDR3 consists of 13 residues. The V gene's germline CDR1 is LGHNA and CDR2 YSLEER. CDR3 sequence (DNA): TGCGCCAGCAGCCAAGGGACTTATAATGGCTACACCTTC. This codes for CASSQGTYNGYTF.

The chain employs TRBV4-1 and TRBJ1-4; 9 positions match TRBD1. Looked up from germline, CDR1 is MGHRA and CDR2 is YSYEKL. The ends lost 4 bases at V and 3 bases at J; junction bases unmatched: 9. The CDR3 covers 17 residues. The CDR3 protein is CASSLYRGRQANEKLFF. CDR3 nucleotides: TGCGCCAGCAGCCTATACAGGGGGCGTCAGGCTAATGAAAAACTGTTTTTT.

Here the CDR3 reads CASSRGTVEGELFF. The CDR3 coding sequence is TGCGCCAGCAGCCGAGGGACAGTGGAAGGGGAGCTGTTTTTT. The chain uses TRBV10-1 and TRBJ2-2; 7 bases align to TRBD1. CDR1 and CDR2 from the germline V gene are WNHNN and SYGVQD (reference sequence). V shed 6 bases, J shed 8 bases, and the junction held 9 bases outside the gene matches. This CDR3 is 14 amino acids long.

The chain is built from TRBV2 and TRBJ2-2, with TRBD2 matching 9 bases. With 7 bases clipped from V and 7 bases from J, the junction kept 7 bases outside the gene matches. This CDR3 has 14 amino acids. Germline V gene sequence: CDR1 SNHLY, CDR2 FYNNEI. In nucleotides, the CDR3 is TGTGCCAGCACCGCGGGAGGGCCAGGCGGGGAGCTGTTTTTT. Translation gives CASTAGGPGGELFF.

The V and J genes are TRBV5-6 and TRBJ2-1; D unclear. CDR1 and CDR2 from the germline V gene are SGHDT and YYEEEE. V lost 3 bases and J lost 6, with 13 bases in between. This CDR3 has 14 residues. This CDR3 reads CASSSLLSFNEQFF. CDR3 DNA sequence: TGTGCCAGCAGCTCACTACTTTCTTTCAATGAGCAGTTCTTC.

The CDR3, as DNA: TGTGCCAGCAGTTGGAGGGGACAGCCGACGGCTTTCTTT. This gives the protein CASSWRGQPTAFF. The rearrangement joins TRBV28 to TRBJ1-1, with TRBD1 matching 7 bases. There are 13 residues in the CDR3. CDR1 MDHEN and CDR2 SYDVKM come from the germline V gene. V trimming: 4 bases; J trimming: 11 bases; junction bases outside the gene matches: 10.